Included here is one TCR beta chain sequence, with context. Its matching antigen is unknown. This specimen comes from a study of CD8+ T cells in alopecia areata. Study overall: Those treated were given oral tofacitinib at 5 to 10 mg twice daily. Patients given treatment had severity scored by the percentage of scalp area affected.

CDR1 and CDR2 (germline): MGHRA, YSYEKL. Trimming left V 4 bases short and J 7 bases short, with 5 bases between. This CDR3 is built from 11 residues. Treatment specified: oral pan-JAK inhibitor, 5-10 mg twice daily. General study points: Scalp clonality dropped significantly under tofacitinib, as did expanded CD8+ top-100 clones.

Isolated RNA was reverse transcribed into cDNA used as the sequencing template. Some clones are missing from TCRdb's copy, which holds only in-frame ones; the method was immunoSEQ multiplex PCR. The sample yields 200,000 to 250,000 clones, 64% seen once. The rearrangement joins TRBV4-1 to TRBJ1-5; no clear D. The receptor's source is a human donor with alopecia areata. Sample: CD4+ T cells sorted from blood, taken at week 4, from a patient treated with tofacitinib. CDR3 region: CASSRGQPQHF. As DNA, the CDR3 is TGCGCCAGCAGCCGAGGACAGCCCCAGCATTTT.